Sequencing of this TCR beta chain was carried out in a study of T cell responses to AZD1222 COVID-19 vaccine (dated by TCRdb to about 2021). Regarding the complete study: A total of approximately 240 trial participants underwent TCR sequencing, of whom some 210 received two doses of AZD1222 and about 25 received two doses of the MenACWY control vaccine. Trial participants were enrolled into age subgroups of 18-55, 56-69 and 70-plus years, which contained 148, 28 and 57 TCR-sequenced participants, respectively. Results and caveats for the whole study, not just this receptor: Vaccine-associated CD4 TCRs spanned the whole spike protein, with dominant responses in regions 160-218 and 743-854. In the small 56-69-year group, the increase in depth fell short of significance, most likely because of low power. Conclusions about previously exposed vaccinees are limited because only five to seven AZD1222 recipients were SARS-CoV-2 seropositive at baseline. Participants were mostly white British and included more females than males, and it was suggested by the authors that clonal diversity may have been underestimated. Because no day 14 peak-response samples were available, repertoires were characterized only after the peak T cell response. Reportedly, close to half of the unique spike-specific TCRs recognized epitopes lying outside the regions that are mutated in the B.1.351 and B.1.1.7 variants. After two AZD1222 doses, spike-specific TCR breadth and depth were significantly higher than at day 0 and than in MenACWY recipients.

Of note for this clone: It has no known antigen specificity. Per-nucleotide qualities are absent, and no much larger clonotype sits a single base away.

The CDR3 regions of human TCRbeta chains were subjected to immunosequencing. The original methods were these. Repertoire TCRs were checked for matches against a reference library of SARS-CoV-2-specific TCRs that had been generated using the MIRA antigen-specificity platform. Breadth was defined as the fraction of unique TCRs that were SARS-CoV-2-associated. Depth was defined as the fraction of total T cells that were SARS-CoV-2-associated. Using the MIRA data, every spike-specific TCR was mapped to the spike region that the TCR reacted to and assigned to either a CD4 or a CD8 class. Log10-transformed breadth and depth values were compared by one-way ANOVA with Sidak's multiple comparisons tests. TCRdb's version of the immuneACCESS table is confined to in-frame rearrangements and falls short of the full clone set. An unresolved V gene accounts for under half of the shortfall where checked; the remainder is of unknown origin. V, J and clone size derive from that table, while D and trimming were established from the DNA sequence. Within this sample are 180,000 or so clones, with more than 85% of them counted one time only. Clones ranked in the top ten supply over 1.5% of the sample.

The time point label corresponds to: about 28 days (+/-7) after the second vaccine dose. AZD1222 recipients with second doses at about 4 weeks or about 12 weeks were pooled, because spike-specific TCR depth and breadth did not differ between schedules. Vaccinee samples were obtained from the UK trials COV001 and COV002, which included a single-blind randomized controlled phase 2/3 trial of AZD1222 (ChAdOx1 nCoV-19) in healthy adults. Trial participant PBMC samples were collected at day 0 and day 28 after the second dose for TCRbeta chain sequencing. The germline V gene gives CDR1 as SGHAT and CDR2 as FQNNGV. Compared with germline, V lacks 1 base and J lacks 6 bases; bases without a gene match: 7. CDR3 length: 16 amino acids, cysteine to phenylalanine. Of the read, only the CDR3 DNA is kept; its 48 bases are in frame from base 1.

This sequence uses TRBV11-2 and TRBJ2-1; the central 9 bases match TRBD1. The source was peripheral blood, collected 28 days after the second AZD1222 dose. The receptor comes from an adult who received the AZD1222 COVID-19 vaccine. The CDR3 here reads CASSLGNRGHTNEQFF. The nucleotides are TGTGCCAGCAGCTTAGGGAACAGGGGGCATACCAATGAGCAGTTCTTC.